The rows below give T cell receptor beta chains drawn from one sample of a study of T cell responses to AZD1222 COVID-19 vaccine. Some clones are missing from TCRdb's copy, which holds only in-frame ones; the method was immunoSEQ multiplex PCR. The sample yields 100,000 or so clones, around 87% seen once. The sequencing used peripheral blood, collected on day 0 of AZD1222 vaccination. These TCRs come from an adult in good health. The CDR3 runs from the conserved cysteine through the conserved F or W. The order of the fields is D gene, J gene, V gene, clone size, CDR3 DNA, CDR3 protein. The D gene is left open where the match is weak. Clone sizes are given selectively: once, few, many, or a class where the clone is expanded.

D gene: -; J gene: TRBJ2-3; V gene: TRBV5-1; clone size: -; CDR3 DNA: TGCGCCAGCAGCTTGTCGGGATCCGGAGGCACAGATACGCAGTATTTT; CDR3 protein: CASSLSGSGGTDTQYF
D gene: -; J gene: TRBJ1-4; V gene: TRBV15; clone size: -; CDR3 DNA: TGTGCCACCAAGGCCACTACCGTTGCAACTAATGAAAAACTGTTTTTT; CDR3 protein: CATKATTVATNEKLFF
D gene: TRBD2; J gene: TRBJ2-1; V gene: TRBV5-8; clone size: few; CDR3 DNA: TGTGCCAGCAGCAGGGGCGGAGCGGGGAGGCGGGATGAGCAGTTCTTC; CDR3 protein: CASSRGGAGRRDEQFF
D gene: -; J gene: TRBJ2-1; V gene: TRBV29-1; clone size: -; CDR3 DNA: TGCAGCGCCTCAGGGGCTAGGGGGGGCAATGAGCAGTTCTTC; CDR3 protein: CSASGARGGNEQFF
D gene: -; J gene: TRBJ1-2; V gene: TRBV5-4; clone size: -; CDR3 DNA: TGTGCCAGCAGCTTGCCAAGTAAGTCTCATCTTGGCTACACCTTC; CDR3 protein: CASSLPSKSHLGYTF
D gene: -; J gene: TRBJ2-7; V gene: TRBV3-1/TRBV3-2; clone size: -; CDR3 DNA: TGTGCCAGCAGCCAGCCCTGGCTAGACCCCTACGAGCAGTACTTC; CDR3 protein: CASSQPWLDPYEQYF
D gene: -; J gene: TRBJ2-1; V gene: TRBV20-1; clone size: -; CDR3 DNA: TGCAGTGCTAGTGGAGGCGGGCTAAGCTCCTACAATGAGCAGTTCTTC; CDR3 protein: CSASGGGLSSYNEQFF
D gene: -; J gene: TRBJ1-1; V gene: TRBV19; clone size: -; CDR3 DNA: TGTGCCAGTACTTATACGGTCAAAAACACTGAAGCTTTCTTT; CDR3 protein: CASTYTVKNTEAFF
D gene: -; J gene: TRBJ1-4; V gene: TRBV4-1; clone size: -; CDR3 DNA: TGCGCCAGCAGCCGGGGCGCGGTTCCTACTAATGAAAAACTGTTTTTT; CDR3 protein: CASSRGAVPTNEKLFF
D gene: -; J gene: TRBJ2-1; V gene: TRBV7-2; clone size: -; CDR3 DNA: TGTGCCAGCAGCTTACAGGGAGCCTACAATGAGCAGTTCTTC; CDR3 protein: CASSLQGAYNEQFF
D gene: TRBD2; J gene: TRBJ2-5; V gene: TRBV28; clone size: few; CDR3 DNA: TGTGCCAGCAGTCGACTAGCGGGACGGGGAGAGACCCAGTACTTC; CDR3 protein: CASSRLAGRGETQYF
D gene: -; J gene: TRBJ1-2; V gene: TRBV7-8; clone size: -; CDR3 DNA: TGTGCCAGCAGCCCTCAATCTAACTATGGCTACACCTTC; CDR3 protein: CASSPQSNYGYTF
D gene: -; J gene: TRBJ1-3; V gene: TRBV5-1; clone size: -; CDR3 DNA: TGCGCCAGCAGCTACGGGGGAGCAGGAAACACCATATATTTT; CDR3 protein: CASSYGGAGNTIYF
D gene: TRBD2; J gene: TRBJ2-7; V gene: TRBV14; clone size: -; CDR3 DNA: TGTGCCAGCAGCCCTCTTAGAGGACTAGCTTCCTACGAGCAGTACTTC; CDR3 protein: CASSPLRGLASYEQYF
D gene: TRBD1; J gene: TRBJ1-4; V gene: TRBV19; clone size: -; CDR3 DNA: TGTGCCAGTAGTTGGACAGGGCAGGGCGAAAAACTGTTTTTT; CDR3 protein: CASSWTGQGEKLFF
D gene: -; J gene: TRBJ2-5; V gene: TRBV3-1/TRBV3-2; clone size: -; CDR3 DNA: TGTGCCAGCAGCCAAGTAGAAGTCCTACCGGGTCAAGAGACCCAGTACTTC; CDR3 protein: CASSQVEVLPGQETQYF
D gene: TRBD2; J gene: TRBJ2-1; V gene: TRBV7-9; clone size: few; CDR3 DNA: TGTGCCAGCAGCCCTCTAGGCGGCGGGAGCGGAAATGAGCAGTTCTTC; CDR3 protein: CASSPLGGGSGNEQFF
D gene: -; J gene: TRBJ2-4; V gene: TRBV14; clone size: -; CDR3 DNA: TGTGCCAGCAGCCTGGGCCCAAGAAACATTCAGTACTTC; CDR3 protein: CASSLGPRNIQYF
D gene: TRBD1; J gene: TRBJ1-2; V gene: TRBV7-2; clone size: -; CDR3 DNA: TGTGCCAGCAGCTTCGGGACAGTTGGCTACACCTTC; CDR3 protein: CASSFGTVGYTF
D gene: -; J gene: TRBJ1-4; V gene: TRBV5-1; clone size: -; CDR3 DNA: TGCGCCAGCAGCCTGCAGGGGTCTAATGAAAAACTGTTTTTT; CDR3 protein: CASSLQGSNEKLFF
D gene: TRBD2; J gene: TRBJ2-7; V gene: TRBV28; clone size: -; CDR3 DNA: TGTGCCAGTTCCCTTTCGATAGCGGGAGGCCTATCAGGCGAGCAGTACTTC; CDR3 protein: CASSLSIAGGLSGEQYF
D gene: -; J gene: TRBJ1-3; V gene: TRBV28; clone size: -; CDR3 DNA: TGTGCCAGCAGTTTACCCTCTGGAAACACCATATATTTT; CDR3 protein: CASSLPSGNTIYF
D gene: -; J gene: TRBJ2-1; V gene: TRBV10-3; clone size: -; CDR3 DNA: TGTGCCATCAGTGAGCCGAGACTCCAGTACAATGAGCAGTTCTTC; CDR3 protein: CAISEPRLQYNEQFF
D gene: -; J gene: TRBJ2-5; V gene: TRBV19; clone size: once; CDR3 DNA: TGTGCCAGTTCTTACGGACAACGTGTTGAGACCCAGTACTTC; CDR3 protein: CASSYGQRVETQYF
D gene: -; J gene: TRBJ1-5; V gene: TRBV2; clone size: -; CDR3 DNA: TGTGCCAGCAGTGGAACGAGGGGCTGGCAGCCCCAGCATTTT; CDR3 protein: CASSGTRGWQPQHF
D gene: -; J gene: TRBJ2-2; V gene: TRBV19; clone size: -; CDR3 DNA: TGTGCCAGTTGTACAGGGTATAGGACCGGGGAGCTGTTTTTT; CDR3 protein: CASCTGYRTGELFF
D gene: -; J gene: TRBJ1-5; V gene: TRBV30; clone size: -; CDR3 DNA: TGTGCCTGGAGTGTAGGGAGGTCGGGGGGCAATCAGCCCCAGCATTTT; CDR3 protein: CAWSVGRSGGNQPQHF